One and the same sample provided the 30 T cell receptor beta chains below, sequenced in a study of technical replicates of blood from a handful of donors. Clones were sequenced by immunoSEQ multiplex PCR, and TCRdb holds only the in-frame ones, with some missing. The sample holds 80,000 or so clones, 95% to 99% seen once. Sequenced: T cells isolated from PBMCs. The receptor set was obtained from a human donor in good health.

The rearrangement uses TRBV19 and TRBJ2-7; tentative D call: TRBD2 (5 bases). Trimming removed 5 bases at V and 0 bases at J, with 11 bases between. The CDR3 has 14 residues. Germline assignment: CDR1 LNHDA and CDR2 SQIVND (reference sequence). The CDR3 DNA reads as TGTGCCAGTAGTGTGGTCAGCGGCTCCTACGAGCAGTACTTC. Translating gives CASSVVSGSYEQYF.

CDR3 protein: CASSSSVGGPQHF. CDR3 DNA: TGTGCCAGCAGTTCCTCGGTAGGGGGGCCCCAGCATTTT. This rearrangement joins TRBV6-5 to TRBJ1-5; maybe TRBD1 (6 bases). The CDR3 covers 13 residues. The germline V gene has CDR1 MNHEY and CDR2 SVGAGI. Trimming cost V 4 bases and J 9 bases, with 13 bases left between them.

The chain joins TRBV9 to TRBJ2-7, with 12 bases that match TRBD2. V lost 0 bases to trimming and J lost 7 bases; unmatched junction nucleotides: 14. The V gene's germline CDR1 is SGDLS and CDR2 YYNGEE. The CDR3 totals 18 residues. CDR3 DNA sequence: TGTGCCAGCAGCGTAGCGACTCCCCCACTAGCGGGAGGACAAGAGCAGTACTTC. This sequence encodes CASSVATPPLAGGQEQYF.

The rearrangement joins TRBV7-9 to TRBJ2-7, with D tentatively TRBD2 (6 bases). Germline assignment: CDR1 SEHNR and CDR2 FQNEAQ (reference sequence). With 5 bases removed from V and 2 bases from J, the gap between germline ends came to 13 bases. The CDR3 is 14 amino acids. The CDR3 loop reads CASSLERVTYEQYF. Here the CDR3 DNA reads TGTGCCAGCAGCCTAGAGCGGGTGACCTACGAGCAGTACTTC.

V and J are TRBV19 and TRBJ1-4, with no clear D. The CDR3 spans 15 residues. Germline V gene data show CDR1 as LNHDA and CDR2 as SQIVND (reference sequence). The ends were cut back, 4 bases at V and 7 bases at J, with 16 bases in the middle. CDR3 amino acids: CASSTRPRGGEKLFF. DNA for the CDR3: TGTGCCAGTAGTACCCGACCGCGGGGAGGTGAAAAACTGTTTTTT.

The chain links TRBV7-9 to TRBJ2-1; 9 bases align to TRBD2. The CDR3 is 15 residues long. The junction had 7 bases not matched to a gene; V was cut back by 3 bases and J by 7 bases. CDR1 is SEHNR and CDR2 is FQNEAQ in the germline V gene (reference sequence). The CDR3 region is CASSLVAGAFNEQFF. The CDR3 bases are TGTGCCAGCAGCTTGGTAGCGGGAGCTTTTAATGAGCAGTTCTTC.

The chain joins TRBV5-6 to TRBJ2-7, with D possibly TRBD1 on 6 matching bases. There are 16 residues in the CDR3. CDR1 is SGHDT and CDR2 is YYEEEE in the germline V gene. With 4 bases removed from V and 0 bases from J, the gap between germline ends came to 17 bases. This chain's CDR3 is CASSRRGQSSSYEQYF. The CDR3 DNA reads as TGTGCCAGCAGCCGACGCGGACAGAGTAGCTCCTACGAGCAGTACTTC.

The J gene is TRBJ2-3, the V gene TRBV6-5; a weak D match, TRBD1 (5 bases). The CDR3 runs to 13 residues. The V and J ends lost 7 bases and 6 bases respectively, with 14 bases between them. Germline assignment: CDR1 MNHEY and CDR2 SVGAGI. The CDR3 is CASKDSLLDTQYF. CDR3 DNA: TGTGCCAGCAAAGACAGCCTCCTGGATACGCAGTATTTT.

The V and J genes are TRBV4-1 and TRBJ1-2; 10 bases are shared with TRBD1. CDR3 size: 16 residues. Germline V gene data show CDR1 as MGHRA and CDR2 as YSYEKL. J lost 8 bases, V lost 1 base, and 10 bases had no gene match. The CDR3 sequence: CASSQVIRDRGAGYTF. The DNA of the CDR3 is TGCGCCAGCAGCCAAGTAATAAGGGACAGGGGTGCGGGCTACACCTTC.

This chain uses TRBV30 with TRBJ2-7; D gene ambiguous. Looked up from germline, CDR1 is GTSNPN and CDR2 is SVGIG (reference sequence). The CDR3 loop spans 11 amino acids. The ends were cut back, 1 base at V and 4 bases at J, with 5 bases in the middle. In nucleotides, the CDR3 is TGTGCCTGGAGTGCTATTTACGAGCAGTACTTC. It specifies CAWSAIYEQYF. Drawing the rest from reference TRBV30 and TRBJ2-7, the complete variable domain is SQTIHQWPATLVQPVGSPLSLECTVEGTSNPNLYWYRQAAGRGLQLLFYSVGIGQISSEVPQNLSASRPQDRQFILSSKKLLLSDSGFYLCAWSAIYEQYFGPGTRLTVT.

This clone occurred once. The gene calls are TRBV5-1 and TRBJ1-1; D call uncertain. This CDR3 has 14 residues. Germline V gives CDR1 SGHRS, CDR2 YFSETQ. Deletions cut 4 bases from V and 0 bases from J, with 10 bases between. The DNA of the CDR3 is TGCGCCAGCAGCGCGAATGCAATGAACACTGAAGCTTTCTTT. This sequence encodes CASSANAMNTEAFF.

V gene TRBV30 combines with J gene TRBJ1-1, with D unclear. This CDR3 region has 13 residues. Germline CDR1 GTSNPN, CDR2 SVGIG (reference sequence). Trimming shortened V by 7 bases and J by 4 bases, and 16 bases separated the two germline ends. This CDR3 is CAFHRSVGTEAFF. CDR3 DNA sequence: TGTGCCTTCCACCGATCCGTCGGCACTGAAGCTTTCTTT.

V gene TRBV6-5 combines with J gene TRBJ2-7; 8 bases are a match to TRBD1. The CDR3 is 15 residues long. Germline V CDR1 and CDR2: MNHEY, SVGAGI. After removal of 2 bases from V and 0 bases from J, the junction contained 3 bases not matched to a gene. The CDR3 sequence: CASSYAGTGSYEQYF. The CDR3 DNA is TGTGCCAGCAGTTACGCCGGGACAGGCTCCTACGAGCAGTACTTC.

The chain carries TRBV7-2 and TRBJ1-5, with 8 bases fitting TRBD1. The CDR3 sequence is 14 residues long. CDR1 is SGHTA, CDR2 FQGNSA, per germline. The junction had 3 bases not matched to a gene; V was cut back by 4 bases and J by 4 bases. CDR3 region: CASSSGGQNQPQHF. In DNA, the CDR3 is TGTGCCAGCAGCTCAGGGGGCCAAAATCAGCCCCAGCATTTT. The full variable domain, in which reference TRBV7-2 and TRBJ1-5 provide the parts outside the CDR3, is GAGVSQSPSNKVTEKGKDVELRCDPISGHTALYWYRQSLGQGLEFLIYFQGNSAPDKSGLPSDRFSAERTGGSVSTLTIQRTQQEDSAVYLCASSSGGQNQPQHFGDGTRLSIL.

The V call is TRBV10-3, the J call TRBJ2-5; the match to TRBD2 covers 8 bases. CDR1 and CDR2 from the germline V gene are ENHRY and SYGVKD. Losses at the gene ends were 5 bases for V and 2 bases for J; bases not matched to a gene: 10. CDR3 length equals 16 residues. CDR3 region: CAISPGGSGGQETQYF. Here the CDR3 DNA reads TGTGCCATCAGTCCGGGTGGGAGCGGGGGACAAGAGACCCAGTACTTC.

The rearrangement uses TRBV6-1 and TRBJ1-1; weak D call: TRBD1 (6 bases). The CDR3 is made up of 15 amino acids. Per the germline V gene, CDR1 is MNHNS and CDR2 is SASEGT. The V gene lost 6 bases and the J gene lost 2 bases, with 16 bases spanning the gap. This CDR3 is CASSEPGHVNTEAFF. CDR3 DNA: TGTGCCAGCAGCGAACCGGGACACGTCAACACTGAAGCTTTCTTT.

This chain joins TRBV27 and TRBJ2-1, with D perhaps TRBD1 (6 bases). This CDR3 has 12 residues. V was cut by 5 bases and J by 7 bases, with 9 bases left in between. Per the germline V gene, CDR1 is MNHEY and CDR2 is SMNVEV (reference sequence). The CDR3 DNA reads TGTGCCAGCAGTGAGGGACAAAATGAGCAGTTCTTC. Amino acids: CASSEGQNEQFF.

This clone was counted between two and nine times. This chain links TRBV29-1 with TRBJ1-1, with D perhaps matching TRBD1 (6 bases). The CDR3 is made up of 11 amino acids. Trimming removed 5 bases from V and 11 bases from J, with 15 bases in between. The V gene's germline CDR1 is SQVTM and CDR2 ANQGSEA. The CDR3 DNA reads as TGCAGCGTTTCCAGGGGTGGATATGCTTTCTTT. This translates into CSVSRGGYAFF.

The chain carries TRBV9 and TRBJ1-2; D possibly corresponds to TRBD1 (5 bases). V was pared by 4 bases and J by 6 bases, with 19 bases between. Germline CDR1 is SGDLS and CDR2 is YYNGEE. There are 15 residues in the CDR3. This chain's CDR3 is CASSSRDSRLDGYTF. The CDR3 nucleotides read TGTGCCAGCAGCTCCCGGGACTCCAGGCTAGATGGCTACACCTTC.

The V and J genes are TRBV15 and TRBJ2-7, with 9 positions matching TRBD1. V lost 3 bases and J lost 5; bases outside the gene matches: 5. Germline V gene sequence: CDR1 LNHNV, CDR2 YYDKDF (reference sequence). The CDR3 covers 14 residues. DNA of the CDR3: TGTGCCACCAGCAGGGACAGGGGACTCAACGAGCAGTACTTC. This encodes CATSRDRGLNEQYF.

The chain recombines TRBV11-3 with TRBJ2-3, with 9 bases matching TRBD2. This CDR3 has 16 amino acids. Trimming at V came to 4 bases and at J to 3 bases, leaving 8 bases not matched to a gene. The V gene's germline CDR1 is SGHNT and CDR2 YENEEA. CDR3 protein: CASSWVETSGTDTQYF. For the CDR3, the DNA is TGTGCCAGCAGCTGGGTCGAGACTAGCGGTACAGATACGCAGTATTTT. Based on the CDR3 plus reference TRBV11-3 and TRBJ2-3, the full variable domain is EAGVVQSPRYKIIEKKQPVAFWCNPISGHNTLYWYLQNLGQGPELLIRYENEEAVDDSQLPKDRFSAERLKGVDSTLKIQPAELGDSAVYLCASSWVETSGTDTQYFGPGTRLTVL.

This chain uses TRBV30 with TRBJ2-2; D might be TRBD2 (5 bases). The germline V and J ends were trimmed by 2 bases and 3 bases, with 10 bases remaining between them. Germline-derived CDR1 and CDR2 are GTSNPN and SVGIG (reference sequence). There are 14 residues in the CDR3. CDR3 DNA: TGTGCCTGGAGTCGACTAACATACACCGGGGAGCTGTTTTTT. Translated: CAWSRLTYTGELFF.

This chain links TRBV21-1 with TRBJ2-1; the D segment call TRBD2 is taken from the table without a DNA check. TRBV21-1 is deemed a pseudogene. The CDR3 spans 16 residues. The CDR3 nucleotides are TGTGCCAGCAGCAAAGAATCGGGAGGGCCGAGAAATGAGCAGTTCTTC. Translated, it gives CASSKESGGPRNEQFF.

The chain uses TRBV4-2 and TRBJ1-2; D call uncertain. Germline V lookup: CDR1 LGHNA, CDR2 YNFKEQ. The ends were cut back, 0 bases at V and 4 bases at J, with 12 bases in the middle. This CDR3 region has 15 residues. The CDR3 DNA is TGTGCCAGCAGCCAAGATGGGCAGATTATCTATGGCTACACCTTC. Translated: CASSQDGQIIYGYTF.

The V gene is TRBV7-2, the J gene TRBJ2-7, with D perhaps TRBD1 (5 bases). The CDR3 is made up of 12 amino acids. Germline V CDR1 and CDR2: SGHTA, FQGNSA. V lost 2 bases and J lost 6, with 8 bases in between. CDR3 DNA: TGTGCCAGCAGCTTAACTCAGGGCGAGCAGTACTTC. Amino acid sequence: CASSLTQGEQYF.

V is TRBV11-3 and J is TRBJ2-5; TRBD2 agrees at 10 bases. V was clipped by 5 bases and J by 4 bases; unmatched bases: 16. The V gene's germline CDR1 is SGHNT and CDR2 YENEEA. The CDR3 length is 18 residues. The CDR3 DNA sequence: TGTGCCAGCAGCCGATCGACTAGCGGGTGGGAGGGGGTAGAGACCCAGTACTTC. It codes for CASSRSTSGWEGVETQYF.

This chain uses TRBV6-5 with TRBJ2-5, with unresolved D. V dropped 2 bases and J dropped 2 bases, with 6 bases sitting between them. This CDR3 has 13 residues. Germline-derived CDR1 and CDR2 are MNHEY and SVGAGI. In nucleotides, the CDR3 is TGTGCCAGCAGTTACCATAGACAAGAGACCCAGTACTTC. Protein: CASSYHRQETQYF.

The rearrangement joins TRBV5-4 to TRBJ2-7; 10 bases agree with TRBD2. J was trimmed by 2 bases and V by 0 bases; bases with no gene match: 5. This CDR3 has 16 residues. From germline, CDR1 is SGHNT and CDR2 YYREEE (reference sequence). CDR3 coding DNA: TGTGCCAGCAGCTTGGGGGGGACTAGCGTTACCTACGAGCAGTACTTC. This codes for CASSLGGTSVTYEQYF. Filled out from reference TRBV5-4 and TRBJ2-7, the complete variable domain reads ETGVTQSPTHLIKTRGQQVTLRCSSQSGHNTVSWYQQALGQGPQFIFQYYREEENGRGNFPPRFSGLQFPNYSSELNVNALELDDSALYLCASSLGGTSVTYEQYFGPGTRLTVT.

The CDR3 is CASSLLRDRGPSTEAFF. For the CDR3, the DNA is TGTGCCAGCAGCCTGCTCCGGGACAGGGGGCCGAGCACTGAAGCTTTCTTT. The chain links TRBV5-5 to TRBJ1-1; 12 bases are shared with TRBD1. Per the germline V gene, CDR1 is SGHKS and CDR2 is YYEKEE (reference sequence). V gave up 4 bases and J gave up 4 bases; unmatched junction bases: 11. The CDR3 totals 17 residues.

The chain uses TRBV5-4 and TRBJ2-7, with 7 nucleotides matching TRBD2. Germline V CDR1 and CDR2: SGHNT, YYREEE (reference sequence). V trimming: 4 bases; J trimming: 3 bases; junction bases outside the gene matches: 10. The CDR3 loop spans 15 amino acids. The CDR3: CASSPLPGTNYEQYF. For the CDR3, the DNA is TGTGCCAGCAGCCCGCTGCCGGGGACTAACTACGAGCAGTACTTC.